This passage covers 23 T cell receptor beta chains from one sample sequenced in a study of blood T cell repertoires in COVID-19. Measured with immunoSEQ multiplex PCR; TCRdb has only the in-frame clones, and not every one. The sample lists 300,000 or so clones, 87% seen once, with around 8% in the top ten. Sample: peripheral blood. These receptors all come from a woman between 45 and 65 years old who had recovered from COVID-19.

The J gene is TRBJ1-1, the V gene TRBV5-4; tentatively, D is TRBD1 (6 bases). The germline V and J ends were trimmed by 4 bases and 8 bases, with 27 bases remaining between them. The CDR3 is made up of 17 amino acids. Germline V gene data show CDR1 as SGHNT and CDR2 as YYREEE (reference sequence). The CDR3 here is CASSVGPGTRGEFEAFF. The DNA for the CDR3 is TGTGCCAGCAGCGTAGGCCCCGGGACCAGGGGAGAATTCGAAGCTTTCTTT. The full variable domain, completed using reference TRBV5-4 and TRBJ1-1, is ETGVTQSPTHLIKTRGQQVTLRCSSQSGHNTVSWYQQALGQGPQFIFQYYREEENGRGNFPPRFSGLQFPNYSSELNVNALELDDSALYLCASSVGPGTRGEFEAFFGQGTRLTVV.

This clone was seen more than once but under ten times. The chain employs TRBV5-1 and TRBJ1-2; D unclear. V was shortened by 1 base and J by 3 bases, with 19 bases between the two germline ends. The germline gives CDR1 SGHRS, CDR2 YFSETQ. CDR3 length equals 17 residues. CDR3 sequence: CASSLTPEIGSYYGYTF. CDR3 nucleotide sequence: TGCGCCAGCAGCTTGACCCCTGAAATCGGGAGTTACTATGGCTACACCTTC.

In its sample, this clone was seen once. V gene TRBV7-2 combines with J gene TRBJ2-3; 10 nucleotides line up with TRBD2. From germline, CDR1 is SGHTA and CDR2 FQGNSA. The CDR3 is 15 amino acids. Trimming removed 4 bases from V and 5 bases from J; junction bases left unmatched: 6. The CDR3 bases are TGTGCCAGCAGCTCGGGACTAGCGAGGCGAGATACGCAGTATTTT. It translates to CASSSGLARRDTQYF. Full variable domain (rest looked up from reference TRBV7-2 and TRBJ2-3): GAGVSQSPSNKVTEKGKDVELRCDPISGHTALYWYRQSLGQGLEFLIYFQGNSAPDKSGLPSDRFSAERTGGSVSTLTIQRTQQEDSAVYLCASSSGLARRDTQYFGPGTRLTVL.

The chain combines TRBV7-9 with TRBJ2-1; TRBD2 aligns across 8 bases. Germline CDR1 reads SEHNR; CDR2 reads FQNEAQ (reference sequence). CDR3 size: 16 residues. J gave up 6 bases and V 4 bases, and 11 bases lay outside the gene matches. The CDR3 spells CASSSSRRTSTNEQFF. As DNA, the CDR3 is TGTGCCAGCAGCTCCTCGCGTAGGACTAGCACCAATGAGCAGTTCTTC.

The V call is TRBV5-1, the J call TRBJ2-2; 9 positions match TRBD2. The CDR3 is made up of 16 amino acids. J lost 6 bases, V lost 1 base, and 7 bases had no gene match. In germline, CDR1 is SGHRS, CDR2 YFSETQ. CDR3 nucleotide sequence: TGCGCCAGCAGCTTGAGTCCTAGCGGGAATGCCGGGGAGCTGTTTTTT. It is translated as CASSLSPSGNAGELFF. The whole variable domain, filled in from reference TRBV5-1 and TRBJ2-2, reads KAGVTQTPRYLIKTRGQQVTLSCSPISGHRSVSWYQQTPGQGLQFLFEYFSETQRNKGNFPGRFSGRQFSNSRSEMNVSTLELGDSALYLCASSLSPSGNAGELFFGEGSRLTVL.

This rearrangement joins TRBV19 to TRBJ1-1; TRBD1 agrees at 9 bases. The CDR3 has 16 residues. V was clipped by 10 bases and J by 0 bases; unmatched bases: 12. CDR1 and CDR2 from the germline V gene are LNHDA and SQIVND (reference sequence). The DNA for the CDR3 is TGTGCCACCGCAGACAGGGGGACTAATATGAACACTGAAGCTTTCTTT. This sequence encodes CATADRGTNMNTEAFF.

In its sample, this clone was seen a few times. V is TRBV5-4 and J is TRBJ1-2; D not certain. V shed 4 bases and J shed 1 base, with 11 bases lying between them. The CDR3 spans 14 residues. CDR1 and CDR2 (germline): SGHNT, YYREEE (reference sequence). The CDR3 DNA sequence: TGTGCCAGCAGCGACGCGGGTGGTAACTATGGCTACACCTTC. It encodes CASSDAGGNYGYTF.

The chain joins TRBV6-2 or TRBV6-3 to TRBJ2-1; the match to TRBD2 covers 7 bases. Germline values: CDR1 MNHEY, CDR2 SVGEGT. The junction had 10 bases not matched to a gene; V was cut back by 5 bases and J by 9 bases. The CDR3 consists of 14 residues. CDR3 DNA sequence: TGTGCCAGCAGTCACGGGACTCCGGGGGGTGAGCAGTTCTTC. Amino acids: CASSHGTPGGEQFF.

This clone appeared a few times. This chain links TRBV19 with TRBJ2-7; TRBD2 might be the D (6 bases). This CDR3 is 12 amino acids long. The germline CDR1 and CDR2 sequences are LNHDA and SQIVND (reference sequence). CDR3 sequence reads: CARDSASYEQYF. The CDR3 DNA reads TGTGCACGGGACTCCGCTTCCTACGAGCAGTACTTC.

The chain uses TRBV5-1 and TRBJ2-7, with D possibly matching TRBD1 (6 bases). Per germline, CDR1 SGHRS and CDR2 YFSETQ. This CDR3 spans 16 amino acids. The V end lost 4 bases, the J end lost 5 bases, and 22 bases lay between the germline ends. For the CDR3, the DNA is TGCGCCAGCAGCGGAACCATCTACAGGGCGATGGACGAGCAGTACTTC. It translates to CASSGTIYRAMDEQYF.

The chain is built from TRBV7-2 and TRBJ2-5, with 11 bases aligning to TRBD1. Germline values: CDR1 SGHTA, CDR2 FQGNSA. The CDR3 loop spans 15 amino acids. The V and J ends lost 5 bases and 5 bases, in that order; junction bases with no gene match: 7. CDR3 sequence: CASSGRTGGWETQYF. The DNA of the CDR3 is TGTGCCAGCAGCGGGCGGACAGGGGGCTGGGAGACCCAGTACTTC.

This rearrangement joins TRBV6-5 to TRBJ2-7; 11 nucleotides match TRBD2. This CDR3 comprises 15 residues. Losses at the gene ends were 0 bases for V and 4 bases for J; bases not matched to a gene: 2. Germline V CDR1 and CDR2: MNHEY, SVGAGI. DNA of the CDR3: TGTGCCAGCAGTTACTCGGCTAGCGGGAGGTACGAGCAGTACTTC. This codes for CASSYSASGRYEQYF.

The chain couples TRBV7-9 to TRBJ2-2; 8 bases are a match to TRBD1. In germline, CDR1 is SEHNR, CDR2 FQNEAQ (reference sequence). V dropped 5 bases and J dropped 3; count of bases not matched to a gene: 8. The CDR3 spans 16 residues. Here the CDR3 reads CASSLLPGGHTGELFF. The CDR3 DNA reads as TGTGCCAGCAGCCTCCTTCCAGGGGGCCACACCGGGGAGCTGTTTTTT.

V gene TRBV28 combines with J gene TRBJ2-7; possibly TRBD1 for D (5 bases). Germline V lookup: CDR1 MDHEN, CDR2 SYDVKM. Trimming cost V 5 bases and J 9 bases, with 17 bases left between them. This CDR3 contains 13 residues. CDR3 region: CASSTPRIQGQYF. The CDR3 DNA sequence: TGTGCCAGCAGTACCCCGCGGATCCAGGGGCAGTACTTC.

The gene calls are TRBV7-6 and TRBJ2-2; D perhaps matches TRBD2 (5 bases). CDR1 is SGHVS, CDR2 FNYEAQ, per germline. The ends were cut back, 0 bases at V and 4 bases at J, with 9 bases in the middle. The CDR3 runs 15 residues. The CDR3 region has the DNA TGTGCCAGCAGCTTAGCGCTGGGGAGCACCGGGGAGCTGTTTTTT. This sequence encodes CASSLALGSTGELFF.

This rearrangement joins TRBV9 to TRBJ2-5, with TRBD2 matching over 12 bases. The germline V gene has CDR1 SGDLS and CDR2 YYNGEE. CDR3 length: 16 residues. After removal of 3 bases from V and 4 bases from J, the junction contained 7 bases not matched to a gene. In DNA form, the CDR3 reads TGTGCCAGCAGCGAGACCGGACTAGCGGGACCAGAGACCCAGTACTTC. Translating gives CASSETGLAGPETQYF. The full variable domain, in which reference TRBV9 and TRBJ2-5 provide the parts outside the CDR3, is DSGVTQTPKHLITATGQRVTLRCSPRSGDLSVYWYQQSLDQGLQFLIQYYNGEERAKGNILERFSAQQFPDLHSELNLSSLELGDSALYFCASSETGLAGPETQYFGPGTRLLVL.

The chain recombines TRBV5-1 with TRBJ2-1, with 9 nucleotides matching TRBD2. The CDR3 totals 14 residues. Germline-derived CDR1 and CDR2 are SGHRS and YFSETQ. V trimming: 7 bases; J trimming: 6 bases; junction bases outside the gene matches: 8. CDR3 bases: TGCGCCAGCGGGGACAGCGGGGGGATCAATGAGCAGTTCTTC. Encoded protein: CASGDSGGINEQFF.

This clone was recorded once. The CDR3 loop is CASSRDRGRLNTEAFF. CDR3 bases: TGTGCCAGCAGTAGGGACAGGGGGCGCCTTAACACTGAAGCTTTCTTT. The chain employs TRBV27 and TRBJ1-1; 12 bases map to TRBD1. The CDR3 contains 16 residues. Germline CDR1 reads MNHEY; CDR2 reads SMNVEV (reference sequence). Germline trimming cut 5 bases from V and 2 bases from J; bases unmatched to any gene: 6.

In DNA, the CDR3 is TGTGCCAGCAGTGGAACGGACAGGGGTGTCTACGAGCAGTACTTC. Protein product: CASSGTDRGVYEQYF. V gene TRBV28 combines with J gene TRBJ2-7; 9 bases match TRBD1. The CDR3 is made up of 15 amino acids. J gave up 3 bases and V 5 bases, and 8 bases lay outside the gene matches. Germline V gene sequence: CDR1 MDHEN, CDR2 SYDVKM.

The rearrangement uses TRBV29-1 and TRBJ1-3; no firm D call. The germline gives CDR1 SQVTM, CDR2 ANQGSEA. V shed 2 bases and J shed 0 bases, with 8 bases lying between them. This CDR3 contains 14 residues. The CDR3 here is CSVENTNSGNTIYF. CDR3 DNA: TGCAGCGTTGAAAACACTAACTCTGGAAACACCATATATTTT. Looking up the rest from reference TRBV29-1 and TRBJ1-3 gives the full variable domain: SAVISQKPSRDICQRGTSLTIQCQVDSQVTMMFWYRQQPGQSLTLIATANQGSEATYESGFVIDKFPISRPNLTFSTLTVSNMSPEDSSIYLCSVENTNSGNTIYFGEGSWLTVV.

The rearrangement links TRBV5-8 to TRBJ2-7, with 11 bases that match TRBD2. CDR3 length: 18 residues. Germline V CDR1 and CDR2: SGHTS, YDEGEE. V lost 5 bases, J lost 2 bases, and 15 bases stayed unmatched. The CDR3 is CASSLPPTSGSSTYEQYF. CDR3 sequence (DNA): TGTGCCAGCAGTTTGCCCCCTACTAGCGGGAGCTCTACCTACGAGCAGTACTTC.

The V gene is TRBV4-1, the J gene TRBJ2-3, with 7 nucleotides matching TRBD2. The V segment lost 0 bases and the J segment 4 bases; nucleotides outside the gene matches: 10. Germline CDR1 and CDR2: MGHRA and YSYEKL. The CDR3 extends over 17 amino acids. The CDR3: CASSQDLAGAGADTQYF. CDR3 sequence (DNA): TGCGCCAGCAGCCAAGATCTGGCGGGAGCGGGCGCAGATACGCAGTATTTT.

The V call is TRBV7-6, the J call TRBJ2-5; 9 bases align to TRBD2. Germline loops: CDR1 SGHVS, CDR2 FNYEAQ. V shed 0 bases and J 1 base; nucleotides not matched to a gene: 6. This CDR3 comprises 17 residues. Here the CDR3 reads CASSLAPLAGTQETQYF. CDR3 DNA: TGTGCCAGCAGCTTAGCGCCACTAGCGGGTACCCAAGAGACCCAGTACTTC.